This TCR beta chain was sequenced in a study of cytomegalovirus exposure and HLA in healthy donors. The CDR3 is 18 amino acids. Germline V gene data show CDR1 as SGHTA and CDR2 as FQGNSA. Trimming removed 2 bases at V and 2 bases at J, with 21 bases between. This clone was seen more than once but under ten times. Its antigen is not known. The PCR was carried out with 60 Vbeta primers and 13 Jbeta primers. Assay: immunoSEQ multiplex PCR; the TCRdb copy retains only in-frame clones and omits some. The sample has 75,000 to 95,000 clones; roughly four fifths are singletons. General study findings and limits: It was assumed in the presence/absence analyses that sequencing depth was roughly uniform across donors. V- and J-gene trimming in TCR beta was tied to a missense DCLRE1C variant by an analysis performed later.

This chain links TRBV7-2 with TRBJ2-5; D might be TRBD2 (6 bases). This TCR came from a human donor in good health. Sequencing was done on a sample of PBMCs. CDR3 coding DNA: TGTGCCAGCAGCTTACCTAGGGACTGGGAGTTTTATCAAGAGACCCAGTACTTC. Amino acid sequence: CASSLPRDWEFYQETQYF.